The 23 T cell receptor beta chains in this list originate from one sample, sequenced in a study of T-cell reconstitution after alpha-beta-depleted transplantation in children. Unique molecular identifiers were built into the TCRbeta library. TCRdb independently ran MiXCR on the PCR reads; one entry per CDR3 protein. The profile shows a few hundred thousand distinct CDR3 sequences, more than 10% of them singletons. The specimen was PBMCs, collected from the stem cell graft. Receptors originate from a human donor who donated a stem cell graft to a child with Fanconi anemia.

This clonotype came up a few times. The chain has TRBV20-1 and TRBJ2-5; D may be TRBD1 (8 bases). Trimming removed 3 bases from V and 0 bases from J, with 11 bases in between. Germline V lookup: CDR1 DFQATT, CDR2 SNEGSKA (reference sequence). The CDR3 extends over 14 amino acids. CDR3 amino acids: CSASTGGDQETQYF. Written as DNA, the CDR3 is TGCAGTGCTAGTACAGGGGGGGACCAAGAGACCCAGTACTTC.

The CDR3 protein is CASIKTGNEQYV. The CDR3 DNA reads TGTGCCAGCATTAAAACAGGGAACGAGCAGTACGTC. The rearrangement links TRBV6-2 or TRBV6-3 to TRBJ2-7; D perhaps matches TRBD1 (6 bases). Germline-derived CDR1 and CDR2 are MNHEY and SVGEGT. V was shortened by 7 bases and J by 5 bases, with 12 bases between the two germline ends. This CDR3 contains 12 residues.

V gene TRBV3-1 combines with J gene TRBJ2-5, with TRBD1 matching over 9 bases. CDR3 size: 16 residues. Per germline, CDR1 LGHDT and CDR2 YNNKEL (reference sequence). The V and J ends lost 4 bases and 5 bases, in that order; junction bases with no gene match: 11. The CDR3 nucleotides are TGTGCCAGCAGCCCTATAACAGGGGGCGTAGGGGAGACCCAGTACTTC. This encodes CASSPITGGVGETQYF.

The V and J genes are TRBV20-1 and TRBJ2-7; D is unclear. The V and J ends lost 4 bases and 0 bases respectively, with 10 bases between them. Germline-derived CDR1 and CDR2 are DFQATT and SNEGSKA (reference sequence). The CDR3 length is 13 residues. In DNA form, the CDR3 reads TGCAGTGCTATTGACACTCTCTCCTACGAGCAGTACTTC. Its protein is CSAIDTLSYEQYF.

This chain's CDR3 is CASSFVRQYF. The CDR3 region has the DNA TGTGCCAGCAGCTTTGTCCGGCAGTACTTC. The chain joins TRBV6-2 or TRBV6-3 to TRBJ2-7; the D is unclear. The CDR3 is made up of 10 amino acids. Deletions cut 6 bases from V and 9 bases from J, with 9 bases between. Germline CDR1 is MNHEY and CDR2 is SVGEGT.

As DNA, the CDR3 is TGTGCCAGCAGGCTACAGGGGGCCAACACAGATACGCAGTATTTT. Protein: CASRLQGANTDTQYF. The V gene is TRBV6-1, the J gene TRBJ2-3, with 9 nucleotides matching TRBD1. The junction had 6 bases not matched to a gene; V was cut back by 6 bases and J by 2 bases. CDR3 length: 15 amino acids. The germline V gene has CDR1 MNHNS and CDR2 SASEGT.

This clonotype occurred many times. The gene calls are TRBV5-1 and TRBJ2-2; D gene uncertain. V was pared by 0 bases and J by 7 bases, with 16 bases between. Germline assignment: CDR1 SGHRS and CDR2 YFSETQ. The CDR3 totals 16 residues. This CDR3 reads CASSLAGQTSGGELFF. Here the CDR3 DNA reads TGCGCCAGCAGCTTGGCTGGGCAAACCTCAGGCGGGGAGCTGTTTTTT.

The rearrangement uses TRBV5-1 and TRBJ1-4; 8 bases agree with TRBD1. The CDR3 length is 17 residues. Germline V CDR1 and CDR2: SGHRS, YFSETQ. V lost 5 bases and J lost 7; bases outside the gene matches: 16. The CDR3 region has the DNA TGCGCCAGCAGGACGGTCCCGACAGGGGCAGGGGGTGAAAAACTGTTTTTT. As protein: CASRTVPTGAGGEKLFF.

This clonotype has ten or more counts. The chain has TRBV6-2 or TRBV6-3 and TRBJ2-1, with D perhaps assigned TRBD1 or TRBD2 (5 bases each). The germline gives CDR1 MNHEY, CDR2 SVGEGT. The CDR3 spans 16 residues. V lost 0 bases to trimming and J lost 8 bases, with 17 bases between them. CDR3 protein: CASSYSRGTEVDEQFF. The CDR3, as DNA: TGTGCCAGCAGTTACTCTCGGGGCACGGAGGTGGATGAGCAGTTCTTC.

The chain carries TRBV6-1 and TRBJ1-2; D ambiguous. Germline values: CDR1 MNHNS, CDR2 SASEGT. The V gene lost 6 bases and the J gene lost 4 bases, with 12 bases spanning the gap. This CDR3 is 13 amino acids long. The CDR3 sequence: CASRPGGFYGYTF. Written as DNA, the CDR3 is TGTGCCAGCAGACCCGGTGGATTCTATGGCTACACCTTC.

This clonotype has only a few counts. The chain links TRBV11-2 to TRBJ2-7; D gene uncertain. V dropped 2 bases and J dropped 1 base, with 9 bases sitting between them. The germline V gene encodes CDR1 SGHAT and CDR2 FQNNGV. This CDR3 has 14 amino acids. The CDR3 is CASSLRAVSYEQYF. In DNA, the CDR3 is TGTGCCAGCAGCTTACGGGCGGTGTCCTACGAGCAGTACTTC.

This clonotype was observed many times. The gene calls are TRBV7-9 and TRBJ2-7, with D possibly being TRBD2 (5 bases). V was trimmed by 1 base and J by 3 bases, leaving 7 bases between them. The CDR3 contains 13 residues. Germline lookup yields CDR1 SEHNR and CDR2 FQNEAQ (reference sequence). The CDR3 loop is CASSLGGLYEQYV. In nucleotides, the CDR3 is TGTGCCAGCAGCTTAGGAGGACTCTACGAGCAGTACGTC.

This sequence joins TRBV7-2 and TRBJ1-6; D is unclear. V was clipped by 1 base and J by 6 bases, with 7 bases between them. This CDR3 region has 14 residues. The germline V gene has CDR1 SGHTA and CDR2 FQGNSA. CDR3 residues: CASSLEGSNSPLHF. The CDR3 coding sequence is TGTGCCAGCAGCTTAGAGGGTTCTAATTCACCCCTCCACTTT. Variable domain in full (rest from reference TRBV7-2 and TRBJ1-6): GAGVSQSPSNKVTEKGKDVELRCDPISGHTALYWYRQSLGQGLEFLIYFQGNSAPDKSGLPSDRFSAERTGGSVSTLTIQRTQQEDSAVYLCASSLEGSNSPLHFGNGTRLTVT.

This clonotype was counted at least ten times. The chain couples TRBV7-3 to TRBJ2-3, with TRBD1 as a possible D gene (5 bases). Germline loops: CDR1 SGHTA, CDR2 FQGTGA. The ends were cut back, 6 bases at V and 5 bases at J, with 12 bases in the middle. The CDR3 totals 13 residues. CDR3 loop: CASSKGRGDTQYF. CDR3 DNA: TGTGCCAGCAGTAAAGGAAGGGGAGATACGCAGTATTTT. The full variable domain, rest sourced from reference TRBV7-3 and TRBJ2-3, is GAGVSQTPSNKVTEKGKYVELRCDPISGHTALYWYRQSLGQGPEFLIYFQGTGAADDSGLPNDRFFAVRPEGSVSTLKIQRTERGDSAVYLCASSKGRGDTQYFGPGTRLTVL.

This clonotype was seen repeatedly, ten times or more. The chain employs TRBV29-1 and TRBJ1-1; no firm D call. Germline assignment: CDR1 SQVTM and CDR2 ANQGSEA. The CDR3 length is 13 residues. V was pared by 7 bases and J by 10 bases, with 22 bases between. The chain's CDR3 is CSAANTSRDPAFF. CDR3 DNA sequence: TGCAGCGCCGCTAACACCTCCCGTGATCCAGCTTTCTTT.

This clonotype came up a few times. The DNA for the CDR3 is TGTGCCACCAGCAGATCCAACTGGGGCGAGGAGACCCAGTACTTC. Residues: CATSRSNWGEETQYF. This chain links TRBV15 with TRBJ2-5, with D maybe TRBD1 (5 bases). Per the germline V gene, CDR1 is LNHNV and CDR2 is YYDKDF (reference sequence). The CDR3 is 15 amino acids. V lost 2 bases and J lost 5, with 15 bases in between. Together with reference TRBV15 and TRBJ2-5, the CDR3 gives the full variable domain: DAMVIQNPRYQVTQFGKPVTLSCSQTLNHNVMYWYQQKSSQAPKLLFHYYDKDFNNEADTPDNFQSRRPNTSFCFLDIRSPGLGDTAMYLCATSRSNWGEETQYFGPGTRLLVL.

The chain employs TRBV30 and TRBJ2-2, with D perhaps TRBD1 (6 bases). The V end was cut by 7 bases, the J end by 5 bases, with 17 bases between. In germline, CDR1 is GTSNPN, CDR2 SVGIG (reference sequence). The CDR3 consists of 14 residues. In nucleotides, the CDR3 is TGTGCCTTAGTTTTCAGGGGCGGAACCGGGGAGCTGTTTTTT. Its protein is CALVFRGGTGELFF.

There are a few counts of this clonotype. The CDR3 region is CASSQDGRGWTEAFF. CDR3 DNA sequence: TGCGCCAGCAGCCAAGATGGGCGGGGCTGGACTGAAGCTTTCTTT. The chain has TRBV4-3 and TRBJ1-1, with TRBD1 as a possible D gene (5 bases). The V gene's germline CDR1 is LGHNA and CDR2 YSLEER. Trimming left V 0 bases short and J 5 bases short, with 13 bases between. There are 15 residues in the CDR3.

The chain employs TRBV2 and TRBJ2-3, with D tentatively TRBD1 (5 bases). Germline V CDR1 and CDR2: SNHLY, FYNNEI. The V gene lost 7 bases and the J gene lost 2 bases, with 7 bases spanning the gap. The length of the CDR3 is 12 residues. CDR3 amino acids: CASMTDTDTQYF. DNA for the CDR3: TGTGCCAGCATGACAGACACAGATACGCAGTATTTT.

The genes are TRBV3-1 and TRBJ1-3, with D unclear. Germline assignment: CDR1 LGHDT and CDR2 YNNKEL (reference sequence). Trimming shortened V by 5 bases and J by 0 bases, and 8 bases separated the two germline ends. There are 14 residues in the CDR3. For the CDR3, the DNA is TGTGCCAGCAGCAGTACAGCCTCTGGAAACACCATATATTTT. Translation: CASSSTASGNTIYF.

This clonotype was observed a few times. The chain couples TRBV29-1 to TRBJ1-1; no clear D gene. The CDR3 is 15 amino acids. Looked up from germline, CDR1 is SQVTM and CDR2 is ANQGSEA. The V gene lost 3 bases and the J gene lost 6 bases, with 20 bases spanning the gap. CDR3 sequence reads: CSVEGSAALGAEAFF. The CDR3 DNA is TGCAGCGTTGAGGGGTCGGCCGCACTTGGGGCTGAAGCTTTCTTT.

In its sample, this clonotype was seen many times. V is TRBV18 and J is TRBJ1-1; TRBD1 agrees at 8 bases. CDR1 KGHSH and CDR2 LQKENI come from the germline V gene. V shed 1 base, J shed 1 base, and the junction held 2 bases outside the gene matches. The CDR3 loop spans 15 amino acids. The CDR3 region is CASSPRDRRNTEAFF. The CDR3 region has the DNA TGTGCCAGCTCACCACGGGACAGGAGGAACACTGAAGCTTTCTTT.

This clonotype was picked up many times. The chain is built from TRBV6-1 and TRBJ1-1, with D perhaps TRBD1 (5 bases). Per the germline V gene, CDR1 is MNHNS and CDR2 is SASEGT. This CDR3 is 14 amino acids long. Trimming took off 11 bases at V and 0 bases at J, with 16 bases between the two ends. CDR3 sequence: CASLDTRVNTEAFF. The CDR3 bases are TGTGCCTCCCTGGACACCCGAGTGAACACTGAAGCTTTCTTT.